This T cell receptor beta chain was sequenced during a study of blood T cell repertoires in COVID-19. V dropped 4 bases and J dropped 8; count of bases not matched to a gene: 5. The CDR3 covers 14 residues. Germline CDR1 and CDR2: LNHDA and SQIVND (reference sequence). This clone was detected once. In the source study's methods: Amplification with reference gene primers provided the estimates of nucleated cell counts. Generated by immunoSEQ multiplex PCR, the TCRdb table keeps only in-frame clones and is missing some. The DNA gave D and trimming, while V, J and clone size come from that table. The sample consists of 100,000 to 110,000 clones, around 85% of them appearing once.

This clonotype was sampled from a man between 50 and 59 years old with active or convalescent COVID-19. The J gene is TRBJ1-6, the V gene TRBV19, with TRBD1 matching over 7 bases. Material for sequencing was peripheral blood. CDR3 amino acids: CASSTTGSHSPLHF. As DNA, the CDR3 is TGTGCCAGTAGTACGACAGGGAGTCATTCACCCCTCCACTTT.